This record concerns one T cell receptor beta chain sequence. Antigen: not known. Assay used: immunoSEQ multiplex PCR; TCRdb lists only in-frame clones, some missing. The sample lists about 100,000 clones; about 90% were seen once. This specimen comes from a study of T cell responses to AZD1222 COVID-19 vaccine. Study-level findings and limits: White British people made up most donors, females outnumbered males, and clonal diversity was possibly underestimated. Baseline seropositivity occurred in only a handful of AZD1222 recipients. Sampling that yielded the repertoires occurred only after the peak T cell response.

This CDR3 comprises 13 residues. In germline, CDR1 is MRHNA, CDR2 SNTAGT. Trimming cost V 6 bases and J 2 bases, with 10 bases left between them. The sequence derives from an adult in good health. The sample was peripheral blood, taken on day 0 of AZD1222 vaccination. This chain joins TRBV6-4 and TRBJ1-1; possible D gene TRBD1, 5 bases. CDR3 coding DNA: TGTGCCAGCAGGGGGGACGGCAACACTGAAGCTTTCTTT. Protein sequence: CASRGDGNTEAFF.